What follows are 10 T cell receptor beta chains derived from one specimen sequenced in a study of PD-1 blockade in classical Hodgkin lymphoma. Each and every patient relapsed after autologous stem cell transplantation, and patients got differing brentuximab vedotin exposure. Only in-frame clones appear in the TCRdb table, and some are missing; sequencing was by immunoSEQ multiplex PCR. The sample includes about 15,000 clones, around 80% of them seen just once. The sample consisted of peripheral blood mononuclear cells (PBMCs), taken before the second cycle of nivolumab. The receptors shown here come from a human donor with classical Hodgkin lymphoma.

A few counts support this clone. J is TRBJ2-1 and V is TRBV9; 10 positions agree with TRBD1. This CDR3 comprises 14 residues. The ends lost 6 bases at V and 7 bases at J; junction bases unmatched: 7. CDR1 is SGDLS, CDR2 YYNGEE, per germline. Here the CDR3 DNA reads TGTGCCAGCACCCCGGGACAGGGGAAAAATGAGCAGTTCTTC. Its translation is CASTPGQGKNEQFF.

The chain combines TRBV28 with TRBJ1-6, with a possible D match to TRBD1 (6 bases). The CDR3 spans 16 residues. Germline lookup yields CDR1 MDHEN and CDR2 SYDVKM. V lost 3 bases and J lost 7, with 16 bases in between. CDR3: CASSFGGREWNSPLHF. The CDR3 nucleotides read TGTGCCAGCAGTTTTGGGGGGCGTGAATGGAATTCACCCCTCCACTTT.

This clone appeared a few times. The CDR3 spells CASGRARGQPQHF. The DNA for the CDR3 is TGTGCTAGTGGCCGGGCCCGGGGTCAGCCCCAGCATTTT. V and J are TRBV12-5 and TRBJ1-5; D gene uncertain. V gave up 6 bases and J gave up 6 bases, with 12 bases separating them. CDR3 length: 13 amino acids. The germline CDR1 and CDR2 sequences are LGHNT and FRNRAP.

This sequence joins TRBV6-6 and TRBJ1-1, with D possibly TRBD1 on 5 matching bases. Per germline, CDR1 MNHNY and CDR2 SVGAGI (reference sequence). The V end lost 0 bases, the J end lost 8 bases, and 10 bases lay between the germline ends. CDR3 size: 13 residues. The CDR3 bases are TGTGCCAGCAGTTACTCGGGCGAGGGGGAAGCTTTCTTT. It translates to CASSYSGEGEAFF.

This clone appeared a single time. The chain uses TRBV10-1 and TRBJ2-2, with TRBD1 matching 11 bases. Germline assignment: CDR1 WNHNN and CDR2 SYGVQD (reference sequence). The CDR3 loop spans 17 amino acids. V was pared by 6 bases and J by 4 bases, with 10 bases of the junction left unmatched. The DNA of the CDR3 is TGCGCCAGCAGCGACACCGGGACAGGGGGTTTCACCGGGGAGCTGTTTTTT. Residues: CASSDTGTGGFTGELFF.

The DNA for the CDR3 is TGCGCCAGCAGCCACTACCCGCAGGGTGCTATGAACACTGAAGCTTTCTTT. Translated, it gives CASSHYPQGAMNTEAFF. This chain links TRBV5-1 with TRBJ1-1, with a possible D match to TRBD1 (5 bases). V dropped 4 bases and J dropped 0 bases, with 19 bases sitting between them. The CDR3 runs 17 residues. From germline, CDR1 is SGHRS and CDR2 YFSETQ.

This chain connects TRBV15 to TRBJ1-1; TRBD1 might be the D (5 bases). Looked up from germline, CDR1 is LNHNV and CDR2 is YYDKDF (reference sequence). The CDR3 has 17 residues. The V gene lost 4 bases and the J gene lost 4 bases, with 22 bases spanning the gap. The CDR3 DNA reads TGTGCCACCAGCACGCGAACCGGGACCCCCCTGGGCACTGAAGCTTTCTTT. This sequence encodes CATSTRTGTPLGTEAFF.

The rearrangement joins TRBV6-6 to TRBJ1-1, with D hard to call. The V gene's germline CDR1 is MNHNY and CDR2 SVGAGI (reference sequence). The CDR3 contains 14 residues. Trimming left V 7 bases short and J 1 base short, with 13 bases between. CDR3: CASTQGLTNTEAFF. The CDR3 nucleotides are TGTGCCAGCACTCAAGGACTGACGAACACTGAAGCTTTCTTT.

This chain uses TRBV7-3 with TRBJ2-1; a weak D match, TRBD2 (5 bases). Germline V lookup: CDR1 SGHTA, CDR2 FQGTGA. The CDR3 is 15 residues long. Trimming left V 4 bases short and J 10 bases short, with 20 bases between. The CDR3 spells CASSSSEGSPGEQFF. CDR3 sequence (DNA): TGTGCCAGCAGCTCCTCTGAGGGCTCACCGGGCGAGCAGTTCTTC.

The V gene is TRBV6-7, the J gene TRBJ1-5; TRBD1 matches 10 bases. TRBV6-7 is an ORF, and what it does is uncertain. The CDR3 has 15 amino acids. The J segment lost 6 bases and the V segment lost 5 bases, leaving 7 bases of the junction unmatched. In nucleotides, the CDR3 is TGTGCCAGCAGTCTCCGGGACAGGGGTACTCAGCCCCAGCATTTT. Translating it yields CASSLRDRGTQPQHF.